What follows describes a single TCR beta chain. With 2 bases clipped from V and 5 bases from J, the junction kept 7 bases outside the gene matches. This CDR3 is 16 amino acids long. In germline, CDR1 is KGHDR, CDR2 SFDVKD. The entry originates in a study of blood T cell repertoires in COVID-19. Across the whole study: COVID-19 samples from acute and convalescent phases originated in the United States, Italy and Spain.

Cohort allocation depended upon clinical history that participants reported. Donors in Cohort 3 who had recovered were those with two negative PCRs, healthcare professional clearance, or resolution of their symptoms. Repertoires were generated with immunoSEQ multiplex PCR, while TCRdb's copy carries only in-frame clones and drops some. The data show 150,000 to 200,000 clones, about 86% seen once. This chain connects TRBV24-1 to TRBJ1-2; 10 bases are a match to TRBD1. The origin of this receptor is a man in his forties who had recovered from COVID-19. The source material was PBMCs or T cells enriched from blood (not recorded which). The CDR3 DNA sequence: TGTGCCACCAGTGATTCTACAAGGACAGGGGGGTATGGCTACACCTTC. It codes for CATSDSTRTGGYGYTF.